The 26 T cell receptor beta chains in this list originate from one sample, sequenced in a study of tissue T cells after allogeneic stem cell transplantation. The repertoire was sequenced with immunoSEQ multiplex PCR; TCRdb's copy has only in-frame clones and lacks some. The sample has about 380 clones; 65% to 80% are singletons. The sample here was skin, taken at autopsy. These TCRs come from a female patient between 40 and 69 years old with steroid-refractory graft-versus-host disease after an allogeneic stem cell transplant. Part of the T cells may come from the graft donor.

This clone has a handful of counts. The chain couples TRBV29-1 to TRBJ2-1; TRBD2 agrees at 14 bases. V was pared by 7 bases and J by 6 bases, with 8 bases of the junction left unmatched. Germline CDR1 and CDR2: SQVTM and ANQGSEA. This CDR3 contains 15 residues. CDR3 region: CSATSGRGPTNEQFF. The CDR3 nucleotides read TGCAGCGCGACTAGCGGGAGGGGGCCAACCAATGAGCAGTTCTTC.

The chain links TRBV5-1 to TRBJ2-1; 10 bases are a match to TRBD1. The V gene's germline CDR1 is SGHRS and CDR2 YFSETQ. The CDR3 contains 16 residues. The J segment lost 8 bases and the V segment lost 2 bases, leaving 10 bases of the junction unmatched. The CDR3 protein is CASSFIPGTGAYEQFF. In DNA form, the CDR3 reads TGCGCCAGCAGCTTTATCCCCGGGACAGGGGCCTATGAGCAGTTCTTC.

This rearrangement joins TRBV9 to TRBJ1-5; D not resolved. V gave up 7 bases and J gave up 4 bases, with 9 bases separating them. Per the germline V gene, CDR1 is SGDLS and CDR2 is YYNGEE. The CDR3 runs 12 residues. The CDR3 nucleotides are TGTGCCAGCGGGTTAGGAAATCAGCCCCAGCATTTT. Residues: CASGLGNQPQHF.

V and J are TRBV24-1 and TRBJ2-5, with D unclear. Deletions cut 3 bases from V and 3 bases from J, with 10 bases between. The CDR3 runs to 14 residues. Germline CDR1 KGHDR, CDR2 SFDVKD. Here the CDR3 DNA reads TGTGCCACCAGTGATCCCAAAGTTAAAGAGACCCAGTACTTC. Residues: CATSDPKVKETQYF.

A few counts support this clone. V is TRBV29-1 and J is TRBJ2-7; perhaps TRBD1 as D (5 bases). Germline V gene data show CDR1 as SQVTM and CDR2 as ANQGSEA. This CDR3 is 11 amino acids long. V was shortened by 5 bases and J by 4 bases, with 9 bases between the two germline ends. The DNA of the CDR3 is TGCAGCGTTCAGGGCCGTTACGAGCAGTACTTC. Encoded protein: CSVQGRYEQYF.

V usage is TRBV2 and J usage is TRBJ2-3, with TRBD1 matching 9 bases. Unmatched junction bases numbered 2, after V lost 6 bases and J lost 1 base. Germline values: CDR1 SNHLY, CDR2 FYNNEI. The CDR3 covers 14 residues. The CDR3 nucleotides are TGTGCCAGCAGGACAGGGGGAGGCACAGATACGCAGTATTTT. It yields the protein CASRTGGGTDTQYF.

The chain recombines TRBV21-1 with TRBJ2-3; the DNA was not compared with TRBD2, the D call given in the table. TRBV21-1 is deemed a pseudogene. This CDR3 is 18 amino acids long. CDR3 sequence: CASSRGLAGPTSTDTQYF. The CDR3 DNA is TGTGCCAGCAGCCGGGGACTAGCGGGTCCCACTAGCACAGATACGCAGTATTTT.

The chain joins TRBV5-1 to TRBJ1-6; possible D gene TRBD1, 6 bases. The CDR3 sequence is 15 residues long. CDR1 and CDR2 (germline): SGHRS, YFSETQ. V lost 8 bases and J lost 6, with 18 bases in between. The CDR3 coding sequence is TGCGCCAGTAAAGCTGAGGGGGTTGGTAATTCACCCCTCCACTTT. It translates to CASKAEGVGNSPLHF. Looking up the rest from reference TRBV5-1 and TRBJ1-6 gives the full variable domain: KAGVTQTPRYLIKTRGQQVTLSCSPISGHRSVSWYQQTPGQGLQFLFEYFSETQRNKGNFPGRFSGRQFSNSRSEMNVSTLELGDSALYLCASKAEGVGNSPLHFGNGTRLTVT.

This rearrangement joins TRBV5-1 to TRBJ1-1; TRBD1 matches 7 bases. Germline-derived CDR1 and CDR2 are SGHRS and YFSETQ. With V trimmed by 5 bases and J by 0 bases, 4 bases remained unmatched. This CDR3 contains 14 residues. DNA for the CDR3: TGCGCCAGCAGACTGGGACAGATGAACACTGAAGCTTTCTTT. This codes for CASRLGQMNTEAFF. Combining the CDR3 with reference TRBV5-1 and TRBJ1-1 gives the whole variable domain KAGVTQTPRYLIKTRGQQVTLSCSPISGHRSVSWYQQTPGQGLQFLFEYFSETQRNKGNFPGRFSGRQFSNSRSEMNVSTLELGDSALYLCASRLGQMNTEAFFGQGTRLTVV.

This clone was found a few times. V is TRBV9 and J is TRBJ2-7, with TRBD2 identical over 13 bases. The germline CDR1 and CDR2 sequences are SGDLS and YYNGEE. V trimming: 4 bases; J trimming: 4 bases; junction bases outside the gene matches: 5. This CDR3 is built from 15 residues. The CDR3: CASSLGTSGKYEQYF. The CDR3 DNA reads TGTGCCAGCAGCCTAGGGACTAGCGGGAAGTACGAGCAGTACTTC. Filled out from reference TRBV9 and TRBJ2-7, the complete variable domain reads DSGVTQTPKHLITATGQRVTLRCSPRSGDLSVYWYQQSLDQGLQFLIQYYNGEERAKGNILERFSAQQFPDLHSELNLSSLELGDSALYFCASSLGTSGKYEQYFGPGTRLTVT.

This clone showed up just once. This chain connects TRBV6-1 to TRBJ2-6; no reliable D call. Germline V gives CDR1 MNHNS, CDR2 SASEGT. The CDR3 extends over 18 amino acids. The V and J ends lost 0 bases and 2 bases respectively, with 14 bases between them. DNA for the CDR3: TGTGCCAGCAGTGAAGCGTATGGGTGGGTGGCTGGGGCCAACGTCCTGACTTTC. Translated, it gives CASSEAYGWVAGANVLTF.

This clone was picked up one time. The chain carries TRBV11-2 and TRBJ2-7, with a possible D match to TRBD2 (6 bases). Germline V gives CDR1 SGHAT, CDR2 FQNNGV. The CDR3 totals 15 residues. Deletions cut 1 base from V and 7 bases from J, with 17 bases between. CDR3 in amino acids: CASSLAVSGFWEQYF. CDR3 bases: TGTGCCAGCAGCTTAGCAGTTAGCGGCTTCTGGGAGCAGTACTTC.

The CDR3 region is CASSLLGGFQETQYF. CDR3 DNA sequence: TGTGCCAGCAGCTTACTGGGGGGATTCCAAGAGACCCAGTACTTC. This chain uses TRBV7-9 with TRBJ2-5, with a tentative D call TRBD2 (6 bases). With 2 bases removed from V and 1 base from J, the gap between germline ends came to 11 bases. This CDR3 comprises 15 residues. Germline CDR1 is SEHNR and CDR2 is FQNEAQ (reference sequence).

This clone was observed once. This chain links TRBV7-7 with TRBJ2-5, with D perhaps assigned TRBD1 or TRBD2 (5 bases each). The CDR3 has 13 amino acids. The V gene's germline CDR1 is SSHAT and CDR2 FNYEAQ (reference sequence). V was trimmed by 3 bases and J by 14 bases, leaving 19 bases between them. The CDR3 spells CASSLTRDGNPYF. CDR3 bases: TGTGCCAGCAGCTTGACCCGGGACGGGAACCCCTACTTC.

The J gene is TRBJ2-3, the V gene TRBV6-4, with D possibly being TRBD2 (6 bases). CDR1 is MRHNA, CDR2 SNTAGT, per germline. This CDR3 is 15 amino acids long. Trimming took off 5 bases at V and 3 bases at J, with 15 bases between the two ends. The CDR3, as DNA: TGTGCCAGCAGTCCGGACGGAGGGACGACAGATACGCAGTATTTT. It encodes CASSPDGGTTDTQYF.

A few counts support this clone. The V call is TRBV30, the J call TRBJ1-6; 10 nucleotides agree with TRBD1. J gave up 10 bases and V 3 bases, and 6 bases lay outside the gene matches. Germline V CDR1 and CDR2: GTSNPN, SVGIG (reference sequence). CDR3 length: 14 amino acids. The DNA of the CDR3 is TGTGCCTGGAGCATGACAGGGGGCGGGTCACCCCTCCACTTT. Translated: CAWSMTGGGSPLHF.

The chain employs TRBV5-1 and TRBJ2-5, with 8 bases identical to TRBD1. V shed 2 bases, J shed 1 base, and the junction held 4 bases outside the gene matches. This CDR3 has 15 residues. Germline lookup yields CDR1 SGHRS and CDR2 YFSETQ. The CDR3 nucleotides read TGCGCCAGCAGCTTAGGGGACAGGACCCAAGAGACCCAGTACTTC. It specifies CASSLGDRTQETQYF.

The V call is TRBV10-3, the J call TRBJ2-1; D is perhaps TRBD1 or TRBD2 (5 bases each). Per germline, CDR1 ENHRY and CDR2 SYGVKD. V lost 0 bases, J lost 6 bases, and 12 bases lay in between. The CDR3 totals 15 residues. In DNA, the CDR3 is TGTGCCATCAGTGAGTCCCTCATGAGGGGCAATGAGCAGTTCTTC. It encodes CAISESLMRGNEQFF.

The chain uses TRBV13 and TRBJ1-3; D is unclear. Per the germline V gene, CDR1 is PRHDT and CDR2 is FYEKMQ (reference sequence). The CDR3 runs to 16 residues. V lost 3 bases and J 0 bases, leaving 12 bases between the germline ends. This CDR3 is CASSFPGFLSGNTIYF. The CDR3 DNA is TGTGCCAGCAGCTTTCCTGGTTTTCTCTCTGGAAACACCATATATTTT.

V and J are TRBV5-6 and TRBJ1-3; 8 nucleotides line up with TRBD1. In germline, CDR1 is SGHDT, CDR2 YYEEEE. With V trimmed by 0 bases and J by 0 bases, 2 bases remained unmatched. The CDR3 consists of 16 residues. The CDR3 DNA follows: TGTGCCAGCAGCTTGGGACAGGGGAGCTCTGGAAACACCATATATTTT. Translation: CASSLGQGSSGNTIYF.

The CDR3 reads CASSFGTPLDTQYF. The CDR3 DNA reads TGTGCCAGCAGCTTCGGGACACCATTAGATACGCAGTATTTT. The J gene is TRBJ2-3, the V gene TRBV11-2, with TRBD1 as a possible D gene (6 bases). Germline-derived CDR1 and CDR2 are SGHAT and FQNNGV. The CDR3 spans 14 residues. V lost 3 bases to trimming and J lost 5 bases, with 12 bases between them.

The chain carries TRBV7-9 and TRBJ1-6, with 9 bases identical to TRBD1. Germline V lookup: CDR1 SEHNR, CDR2 FQNEAQ (reference sequence). The J segment lost 8 bases and the V segment lost 3 bases, leaving 5 bases of the junction unmatched. The CDR3 covers 15 residues. The CDR3 nucleotides read TGTGCCAGCAGCTTCACAGGGGGCTTGGATTCACCCCTCCACTTT. Residues: CASSFTGGLDSPLHF.

The chain employs TRBV27 and TRBJ2-1, with D unresolved. Per the germline V gene, CDR1 is MNHEY and CDR2 is SMNVEV (reference sequence). CDR3 length: 15 amino acids. The V end was cut by 5 bases, the J end by 7 bases, with 18 bases between. The CDR3 sequence: CASSPTVPGLNEQFF. CDR3 sequence (DNA): TGTGCCAGCAGTCCTACCGTGCCAGGATTAAATGAGCAGTTCTTC.

The V and J genes are TRBV7-9 and TRBJ2-3; perhaps D is TRBD1 or TRBD2 (5 bases each). Looked up from germline, CDR1 is SEHNR and CDR2 is FQNEAQ (reference sequence). V lost 4 bases and J lost 8, with 16 bases in between. This CDR3 has 14 amino acids. The CDR3 sequence is CASSYNPRDGTQYF. CDR3 in DNA: TGTGCCAGCAGCTATAACCCGAGGGACGGTACGCAGTATTTT.

The J gene is TRBJ2-1, the V gene TRBV29-1; 7 positions agree with TRBD2. V dropped 7 bases and J dropped 4; count of bases not matched to a gene: 7. The germline gives CDR1 SQVTM, CDR2 ANQGSEA. The CDR3 extends over 13 amino acids. Here the CDR3 reads CSGGLVGYNEQFF. The CDR3 bases are TGCAGCGGTGGACTAGTGGGGTACAATGAGCAGTTCTTC.

This clone was counted a few times. The chain is built from TRBV7-9 and TRBJ2-7; 9 nucleotides agree with TRBD2. V trimming: 5 bases; J trimming: 3 bases; junction bases outside the gene matches: 11. Germline V lookup: CDR1 SEHNR, CDR2 FQNEAQ (reference sequence). The CDR3 is 16 amino acids. This CDR3 reads CASSRRSGSRYYEQYF. As DNA, the CDR3 is TGTGCCAGCAGCCGCCGTAGCGGGAGCCGTTACTACGAGCAGTACTTC. The complete variable domain, with remaining parts taken from reference TRBV7-9 and TRBJ2-7, reads DTGVSQNPRHKITKRGQNVTFRCDPISEHNRLYWYRQTLGQGPEFLTYFQNEAQLEKSRLLSDRFSAERPKGSFSTLEIQRTEQGDSAMYLCASSRRSGSRYYEQYFGPGTRLTVT.